The clone carrying this TCR beta chain was seen more than once but under ten times. There are 15 residues in the CDR3. Germline V gene data show CDR1 as SGHVS and CDR2 as FNYEAQ. Trimming pared 4 bases from V and 2 bases from J, leaving 15 bases between. Enrolled through a virtual design, the participants were between roughly 18 and 95 years of age and came from 24 US areas. Clinical history reported by participants formed the basis on which cohorts were assigned. The data were produced by immunoSEQ multiplex PCR, yet TCRdb's version contains in-frame clones alone and is incomplete. The table lists a few hundred thousand clones, roughly 89% of them singletons. This sample was included in a study of blood T cell repertoires in COVID-19. Overall study context: T cells, B-cell-depleted T cells, or PBMCs provided the cDNA or gDNA that served as material.

This TCR was sampled from a woman between 18 and 29 years old who had recovered from COVID-19. V and J are TRBV7-6 and TRBJ2-7; tentative D call: TRBD2 (5 bases). Sequencing input: PBMCs or T cells enriched from blood (not recorded which). In DNA form, the CDR3 reads TGTGCCAGCAGCTCGGACTTCGAACCGGCCTACGAGCAGTACTTC. It yields the protein CASSSDFEPAYEQYF.